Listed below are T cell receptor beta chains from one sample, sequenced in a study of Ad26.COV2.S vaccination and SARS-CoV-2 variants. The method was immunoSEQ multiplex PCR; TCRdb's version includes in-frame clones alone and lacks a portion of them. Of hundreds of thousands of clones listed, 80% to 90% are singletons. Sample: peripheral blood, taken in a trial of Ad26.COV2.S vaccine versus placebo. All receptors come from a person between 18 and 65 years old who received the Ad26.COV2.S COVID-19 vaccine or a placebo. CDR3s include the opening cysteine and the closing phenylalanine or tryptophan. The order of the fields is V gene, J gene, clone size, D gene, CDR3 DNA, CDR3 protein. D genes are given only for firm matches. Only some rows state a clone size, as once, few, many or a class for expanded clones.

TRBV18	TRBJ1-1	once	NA	TGTGCCAGCTCACCTGGGGTGGGACGCACTGAAGCTTTCTTT	CASSPGVGRTEAFF
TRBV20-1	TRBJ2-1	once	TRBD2	TGCAGTGCTAGATTAGGGACTAGCGGGTTCTTC	CSARLGTSGFF
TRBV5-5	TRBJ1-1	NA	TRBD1	TGTGCCAGCAGCCAGACAGGGGATACTGAAGCTTTCTTT	CASSQTGDTEAFF
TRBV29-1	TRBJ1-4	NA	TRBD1	TGCAGCGTTGGGGACAGGGGACAAACTAATGAAAAACTGTTTTTT	CSVGDRGQTNEKLFF
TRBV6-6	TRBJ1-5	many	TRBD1	TGTGCCAGCAGCCCCGGGACAGTTAATCAGCCCCAGCATTTT	CASSPGTVNQPQHF
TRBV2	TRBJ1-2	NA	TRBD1	TGTGCCTCAGGGGGTCCCTATGGCTACACCTTC	CASGGPYGYTF
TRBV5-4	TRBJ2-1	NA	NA	TGTGCCAGCAGCTTGGCCTCGGGGCCCCACCGCCCCAATGAGCAGTTCTTC	CASSLASGPHRPNEQFF
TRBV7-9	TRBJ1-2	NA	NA	TGTGCCAGCAGCTTAGGAGACAACTATGGCTACACCTTC	CASSLGDNYGYTF
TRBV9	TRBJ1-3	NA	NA	TGTGCCAGCAGCGTAGAGTCCTCAGGGTCGACTGGAAACACCATATATTTT	CASSVESSGSTGNTIYF
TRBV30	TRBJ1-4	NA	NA	TGTGCCTGGAGTGTGAGAGGGGCTGGGGAAAAACTGTTTTTT	CAWSVRGAGEKLFF
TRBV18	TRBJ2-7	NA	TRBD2	TGTGCCAGCTCGCGTGGACTAGCGGGGAAGGACTTCTACGAGCAGTACTTC	CASSRGLAGKDFYEQYF
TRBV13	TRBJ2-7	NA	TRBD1	TGTGCCAGCAGCTTAGGGACAGGGCCCTACGAGCAGTACTTC	CASSLGTGPYEQYF
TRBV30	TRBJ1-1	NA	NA	TGTGCCTGGGGCTGGGGCACTGAAGCTTTCTTT	CAWGWGTEAFF
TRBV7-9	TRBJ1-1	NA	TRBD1	TGTGCCAGCAGCTTAGCCCCAACAGGGGTTTACACTGAAGCTTTCTTT	CASSLAPTGVYTEAFF
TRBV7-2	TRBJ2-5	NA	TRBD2	TGTGCCAGCAGCTTTGGGGCGGGAGAAGAGACCCAGTACTTC	CASSFGAGEETQYF
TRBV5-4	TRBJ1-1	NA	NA	TGTGCCAGCAGCTTTACCGAGAACACTGAAGCTTTCTTT	CASSFTENTEAFF